This T cell receptor beta chain is drawn from a study of blood T cell repertoires in COVID-19. From germline, CDR1 is SEHNR and CDR2 FQNEAQ (reference sequence). The J segment lost 2 bases and the V segment lost 5 bases, leaving 11 bases of the junction unmatched. The CDR3 sequence is 16 residues long. Repertoires were generated with immunoSEQ multiplex PCR, while TCRdb's copy carries only in-frame clones and drops some. The sample has more than 150,000 clones, roughly 80% seen once. The source material was peripheral blood. V is TRBV7-9 and J is TRBJ1-2; 7 bases map to TRBD1. The TCR comes from a human donor in a cohort sampled during active COVID-19. This CDR3 reads CASSTSTGDLNYGYTF. The CDR3 DNA is TGTGCCAGCAGCACATCAACAGGGGACTTAAACTATGGCTACACCTTC.